A selection of T cell receptor beta chains follows, all from one sample in a study of cytomegalovirus exposure and HLA in healthy donors. Method: immunoSEQ multiplex PCR; TCRdb's copy keeps in-frame clones and lacks some. The profile shows over 150,000 clones, 75% to 95% of them singletons. Input material: PBMCs. Receptors originate from a young woman in good health and CMV-seropositive. CDR3s include the opening cysteine and the closing phenylalanine or tryptophan. Fields, in order: clone size, D gene, J gene, V gene, CDR3 DNA, CDR3 protein. The D gene is left open where the match is weak. The listing skips clone size in some rows; elsewhere it reads once, few, many or a size class.

>.|.|TRBJ2-5|TRBV6-1
TGTGCCAGCATTTGGGGGGGCTCGGGGACCCAGTACTTC
CASIWGGSGTQYF
>.|TRBD1|TRBJ2-4|TRBV27
TGTGCCAGCAGCTCCGGGACAGGAAACATTCAGTACTTC
CASSSGTGNIQYF
>.|TRBD2|TRBJ2-3|TRBV25-1
TGTGCCAGCAGTGGCCAACTAGCGGGGGGATTTGATACGCAGTATTTT
CASSGQLAGGFDTQYF
>.|.|TRBJ1-1|TRBV4-1
TGCGCCAGCAGCCTCCTCAGGGGACGGAACACTGAAGCTTTCTTT
CASSLLRGRNTEAFF
>once|TRBD1|TRBJ1-2|TRBV28
TGTGCCAGCAGTTTAGAGGGGGCTGGCGGCTACACCTTC
CASSLEGAGGYTF
>once|.|TRBJ1-6|TRBV9
TGTGCCAGCAGCGTCCGGGATCAAAATTCACCCCTCCACTTT
CASSVRDQNSPLHF
>.|TRBD1|TRBJ2-1|TRBV10-1
TGCGCCAGCAGTGATGACCGGGACAGGGCATACAATGAGCAGTTCTTC
CASSDDRDRAYNEQFF
>.|TRBD2|TRBJ2-3|TRBV27
TGTGCCAGCAGTTTTCAAGCGGGAGGAGATACGCAGTATTTT
CASSFQAGGDTQYF
>once|.|TRBJ2-3|TRBV28
TGTGCCAGCAGTTTATATTACCGACAGGCCGGCAGGTTAACAGATACGCAGTATTTT
CASSLYYRQAGRLTDTQYF
>.|.|TRBJ1-1|TRBV2
TGTGCCAGCAGTGAAGACACGGGCACTGAAGCTTTCTTT
CASSEDTGTEAFF
>.|.|TRBJ1-2|TRBV6-5
TGTGCCAGCAGTTACTCGAGGACAGAGATCTATGGCTACACCTTC
CASSYSRTEIYGYTF
>.|.|TRBJ2-1|TRBV6-5
TGTGCCAGCAGTTGGGACAACTCCTACAATGAGCAGTTCTTC
CASSWDNSYNEQFF
>.|TRBD2|TRBJ2-3|TRBV27
TGTGCCAGCAGTTCCACTAGCGGGAGGACACCAGATACGCAGTATTTT
CASSSTSGRTPDTQYF
>.|.|TRBJ1-4|TRBV6-6
TGTGCCAGCAGAACGGGAATAGCAACTAATGAAAAACTGTTTTTT
CASRTGIATNEKLFF
>.|.|TRBJ2-2|TRBV6-6
TGTGCCAGCAGTTACGGGGGACTCCACACCGGGGAGCTGTTTTTT
CASSYGGLHTGELFF
>.|TRBD2|TRBJ2-5|TRBV27
TGTGCCAGCAGTTTGGCCAGCGGGAGATGGGAGACCCAGTACTTC
CASSLASGRWETQYF
>.|TRBD1|TRBJ1-1|TRBV5-1
TGCGCCAGCAGCTTGGACCGGGACAGGGGAGCTTTCTTT
CASSLDRDRGAFF
>.|.|TRBJ1-2|TRBV6-5
TGTGCCAGCAGCCTGGGGACTGACTATGGCTACACCTTC
CASSLGTDYGYTF
>once|TRBD1|TRBJ2-7|TRBV5-4
TGTGCCAGCAGCTTGCCAGGGGGCCAAGCCTACGAGCAGTACTTC
CASSLPGGQAYEQYF
>.|.|TRBJ2-7|TRBV29-1
TGCAGCGCGGGGGAGAGCTCCTACGAGCAGTACTTC
CSAGESSYEQYF
>.|TRBD1|TRBJ1-1|TRBV18
TGTGCCAGCTCACTTCGACAGGGGATGAACACTGAAGCTTTCTTT
CASSLRQGMNTEAFF
>.|TRBD2|TRBJ2-2|TRBV5-1
TGCGCCAGCAGCGGTCGGGGGGACACCGGGGAGCTGTTTTTT
CASSGRGDTGELFF
>.|.|TRBJ1-2|TRBV21-1
TGTGCCAGCAGCCTCAGCGGGGCGGGCAGGGTCTATGGCTACACCTTC
CASSLSGAGRVYGYTF
>.|.|TRBJ2-3|TRBV2
TGTGCCAGCAACCCCTACCGCCCCACAGATACGCAGTATTTT
CASNPYRPTDTQYF
>.|.|TRBJ2-1|TRBV29-1
TGCAGCGTTGCGGGAGTCAATGAGCAGTTCTTC
CSVAGVNEQFF